The T cell receptor (beta chain) described here comes from a study of T cell repertoires in cytomegalovirus infection. Study details: Recently identified HLA-C-restricted CMV epitopes were among the peptides used. TCR beta signatures that were public indicated CMV infection and matching HLA type. Study-wide findings and caveats: Dominant in the ex vivo response were TCR beta clonotypes restricted by HLA-C and specific for CMV. Cumulative frequency (of public TCR beta family members) identified carriers of CMV plus the relevant HLA.

A word on this clonotype: Its antigen remains unknown.

TCRdb called the reads again in MiXCR, with one record for every CDR3 protein. The sample has fewer than 900,000 distinct CDR3 sequences; roughly 29% are singletons. V was pared by 3 bases and J by 5 bases, with 8 bases of the junction left unmatched. The V gene's germline CDR1 is MNHNS and CDR2 SASEGT. This CDR3 has 15 amino acids. The sample consisted of cultured CD8+ T cells from PBMCs, taken from culture after CMV antigen stimulation. This chain connects TRBV6-1 to TRBJ2-3; 7 positions match TRBD1. This TCR came from a human donor in good health (CMV status not recorded). Some clones in this sample may be carry-over from other donors' samples. CDR3 coding DNA: TGTGCCAGCAGTGATCCAGGGACAGTCCTAGATACGCAGTATTTT. Amino acids: CASSDPGTVLDTQYF.